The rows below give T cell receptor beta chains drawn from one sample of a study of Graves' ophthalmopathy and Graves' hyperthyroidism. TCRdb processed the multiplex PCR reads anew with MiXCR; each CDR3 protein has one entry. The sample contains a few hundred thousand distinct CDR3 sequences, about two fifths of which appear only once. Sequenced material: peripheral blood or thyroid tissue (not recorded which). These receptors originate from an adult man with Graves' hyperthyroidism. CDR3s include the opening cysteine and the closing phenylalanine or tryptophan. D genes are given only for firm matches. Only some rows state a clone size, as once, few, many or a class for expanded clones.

cdr3_aa: CASTGTVNEKLFF; cdr3_nt: TGTGCCAGCACCGGGACAGTTAATGAAAAACTGTTTTTT; j_call: TRBJ1-4; clone_size: -; d_call: TRBD1; v_call: TRBV7-8
cdr3_aa: CASSPPGYETQYF; cdr3_nt: TGTGCCAGCAGCCCACCAGGGTACGAGACCCAGTACTTC; j_call: TRBJ2-5; clone_size: many; d_call: -; v_call: TRBV11-2
cdr3_aa: CASNLAGGSNTQYF; cdr3_nt: TGTGCCAGTAACTTAGCGGGGGGTTCGAATACGCAGTATTTT; j_call: TRBJ2-3; clone_size: -; d_call: TRBD2; v_call: TRBV19
cdr3_aa: CATGPRDRGPGNEQYF; cdr3_nt: TGTGCCACCGGCCCTCGGGACAGGGGGCCAGGTAATGAGCAGTACTTC; j_call: TRBJ2-7; clone_size: -; d_call: TRBD1; v_call: TRBV24-1
cdr3_aa: CASTPSDRDYGYTF; cdr3_nt: TGTGCCAGCACCCCCTCGGACAGAGACTATGGCTACACCTTC; j_call: TRBJ1-2; clone_size: many; d_call: -; v_call: TRBV5-6
cdr3_aa: CASSQDSTGGNYGYTF; cdr3_nt: TGTGCCAGCAGCCAAGATTCCACAGGGGGAAACTATGGCTACACCTTC; j_call: TRBJ1-2; clone_size: -; d_call: TRBD1; v_call: TRBV11-2
cdr3_aa: CASSPAAEWEQYF; cdr3_nt: TGTGCCAGCAGTCCCGCCGCGGAGTGGGAGCAGTACTTC; j_call: TRBJ2-7; clone_size: few; d_call: -; v_call: TRBV27
cdr3_aa: CASSFEGLNTEAFF; cdr3_nt: TGCGCCAGCAGCTTTGAGGGGTTGAACACTGAAGCTTTCTTT; j_call: TRBJ1-1; clone_size: few; d_call: -; v_call: TRBV5-1
cdr3_aa: CASSLGGAAGNTIYF; cdr3_nt: TGCGCCAGCAGCCTCGGTGGGGCGGCTGGAAACACCATATATTTT; j_call: TRBJ1-3; clone_size: many; d_call: -; v_call: TRBV5-1
cdr3_aa: CASSFGQTSTDTQYF; cdr3_nt: TGTGCCAGCAGTTTCGGACAGACGAGCACAGATACGCAGTATTTT; j_call: TRBJ2-3; clone_size: -; d_call: -; v_call: TRBV12-3/TRBV12-4
cdr3_aa: CASSFNRGYEQYF; cdr3_nt: TGCGCCAGCAGCTTTAACAGGGGCTACGAGCAGTACTTC; j_call: TRBJ2-7; clone_size: few; d_call: TRBD1; v_call: TRBV5-1
cdr3_aa: CASSSGTGSGYGYTF; cdr3_nt: TGTGCCAGCAGTAGCGGGACAGGGAGCGGCTATGGCTACACCTTC; j_call: TRBJ1-2; clone_size: once; d_call: TRBD1; v_call: TRBV6-6
cdr3_aa: CSVCRMSGTEAFF; cdr3_nt: TGCAGCGTGTGCCGGATGTCGGGCACTGAAGCTTTCTTT; j_call: TRBJ1-1; clone_size: many; d_call: -; v_call: TRBV29-1
cdr3_aa: CASRAGREPLLFNYGYTF; cdr3_nt: TGTGCCAGTAGAGCCGGCAGGGAACCTCTACTATTTAACTATGGCTACACCTTC; j_call: TRBJ1-2; clone_size: -; d_call: -; v_call: TRBV19
cdr3_aa: CASSPEQGTYGYTF; cdr3_nt: TGTGCCAGCTCACCAGAACAGGGTACCTATGGCTACACCTTC; j_call: TRBJ1-2; clone_size: few; d_call: -; v_call: TRBV18
cdr3_aa: CSVIGTENTGELFF; cdr3_nt: TGCAGCGTTATCGGGACAGAGAACACCGGGGAGCTGTTTTTT; j_call: TRBJ2-2; clone_size: many; d_call: TRBD1; v_call: TRBV29-1
cdr3_aa: CSTLGENTGELFF; cdr3_nt: TGCAGTACCCTGGGGGAAAACACCGGGGAGCTGTTTTTT; j_call: TRBJ2-2; clone_size: many; d_call: -; v_call: TRBV20-1
cdr3_aa: CSATLLPNSRTGELFF; cdr3_nt: TGCAGTGCCACCCTCCTCCCTAATAGCAGGACCGGGGAGCTGTTTTTT; j_call: TRBJ2-2; clone_size: many; d_call: -; v_call: TRBV20-1
cdr3_aa: CASSKGQETQYF; cdr3_nt: TGTGCCAGCAGCAAGGGACAAGAGACCCAGTACTTC; j_call: TRBJ2-5; clone_size: -; d_call: -; v_call: TRBV5-4
cdr3_aa: CSASRRTSGLVYEQYF; cdr3_nt: TGCAGCGCCTCCCGCCGGACTAGCGGGCTAGTTTACGAGCAGTACTTC; j_call: TRBJ2-7; clone_size: -; d_call: TRBD2; v_call: TRBV29-1
cdr3_aa: CASHVDARQGSEQYF; cdr3_nt: TGTGCCAGCCATGTTGACGCGAGACAGGGTAGCGAGCAGTACTTC; j_call: TRBJ2-7; clone_size: once; d_call: TRBD1; v_call: TRBV6-5
cdr3_aa: CASSLEASGSEHRGAEAFF; cdr3_nt: TGCGCCAGCAGCTTGGAGGCTAGCGGGAGCGAACACCGGGGAGCTGAAGCTTTCTTT; j_call: TRBJ1-1; clone_size: -; d_call: -; v_call: TRBV5-1
cdr3_aa: CASSTRWDTEAFF; cdr3_nt: TGTGCCAGCAGTACACGGTGGGACACTGAAGCTTTCTTT; j_call: TRBJ1-1; clone_size: -; d_call: -; v_call: TRBV7-8
cdr3_aa: CASSGFEPYNTDTQYF; cdr3_nt: TGTGCCAGCAGCGGTTTTGAACCCTATAACACAGATACGCAGTATTTT; j_call: TRBJ2-3; clone_size: -; d_call: -; v_call: TRBV25-1
cdr3_aa: CSATLTRMNTEAFF; cdr3_nt: TGCAGTGCTACCCTGACACGAATGAACACTGAAGCTTTCTTT; j_call: TRBJ1-1; clone_size: many; d_call: -; v_call: TRBV20-1
cdr3_aa: CASSEFGLTGELFF; cdr3_nt: TGTGCCAGCAGTGAATTCGGGTTGACCGGGGAGCTGTTTTTT; j_call: TRBJ2-2; clone_size: many; d_call: -; v_call: TRBV25-1
cdr3_aa: CASNLGRINEQFF; cdr3_nt: TGTGCCAGCAATCTAGGACGGATTAATGAGCAGTTCTTC; j_call: TRBJ2-1; clone_size: once; d_call: -; v_call: TRBV2
cdr3_aa: CASSRSRGSGLIGPNSPLHF; cdr3_nt: TGTGCCAGCAGTCGAAGCAGGGGCTCGGGTTTAATCGGCCCAAATTCACCCCTCCACTTT; j_call: TRBJ1-6; clone_size: -; d_call: -; v_call: TRBV6-5
cdr3_aa: CASSLRTSRRLSYEQYF; cdr3_nt: TGTGCCAGTAGTCTACGGACTAGCCGACGCCTTTCCTACGAGCAGTACTTC; j_call: TRBJ2-7; clone_size: many; d_call: TRBD2; v_call: TRBV19
cdr3_aa: CSGGVLGEKLFF; cdr3_nt: TGCAGCGGGGGGGTGTTGGGTGAAAAACTGTTTTTT; j_call: TRBJ1-4; clone_size: -; d_call: -; v_call: TRBV29-1
cdr3_aa: CASRSSGEETQYF; cdr3_nt: TGTGCCAGCAGAAGCTCGGGGGAAGAGACCCAGTACTTC; j_call: TRBJ2-5; clone_size: few; d_call: -; v_call: TRBV6-5
cdr3_aa: CASSQGQGARGTEAFF; cdr3_nt: TGTGCCAGCAGCCAGGGACAGGGGGCGCGAGGTACTGAAGCTTTCTTT; j_call: TRBJ1-1; clone_size: -; d_call: TRBD1; v_call: TRBV11-1
cdr3_aa: CSVTGTLGTYEQYF; cdr3_nt: TGCAGCGTTACCGGGACACTAGGAACCTACGAGCAGTACTTC; j_call: TRBJ2-7; clone_size: many; d_call: -; v_call: TRBV29-1
cdr3_aa: CASSLAHGARTDTQYF; cdr3_nt: TGCGCCAGCAGCTTGGCCCACGGTGCCCGCACAGATACGCAGTATTTT; j_call: TRBJ2-3; clone_size: -; d_call: -; v_call: TRBV5-1
cdr3_aa: CSARSELGLAGEQYF; cdr3_nt: TGCAGTGCTAGATCCGAATTGGGACTAGCGGGCGAGCAGTACTTC; j_call: TRBJ2-7; clone_size: many; d_call: TRBD2; v_call: TRBV20-1
cdr3_aa: CATSDWGHGTGELFF; cdr3_nt: TGTGCCACCAGTGATTGGGGACATGGCACCGGGGAGCTGTTTTTT; j_call: TRBJ2-2; clone_size: once; d_call: -; v_call: TRBV24-1
cdr3_aa: CASSLRASGTYEQYF; cdr3_nt: TGTGCCAGCAGTTTAAGGGCTAGTGGTACCTACGAGCAGTACTTC; j_call: TRBJ2-7; clone_size: few; d_call: -; v_call: TRBV28
cdr3_aa: CASSLQHPLSNQPQHF; cdr3_nt: TGTGCCAGCAGTTTACAACACCCACTTAGCAATCAGCCCCAGCATTTT; j_call: TRBJ1-5; clone_size: many; d_call: -; v_call: TRBV12-3/TRBV12-4
cdr3_aa: CASSKGTAKEKLFF; cdr3_nt: TGTGCCAGCAGCAAGGGGACCGCGAAGGAAAAACTGTTTTTT; j_call: TRBJ1-4; clone_size: many; d_call: -; v_call: TRBV7-2
cdr3_aa: CASSTDRVLDEQYF; cdr3_nt: TGTGCCAGCAGCACGGACAGGGTTTTGGACGAGCAGTACTTC; j_call: TRBJ2-7; clone_size: many; d_call: TRBD1; v_call: TRBV5-6
cdr3_aa: CASSQDGQGDQPQHF; cdr3_nt: TGTGCCAGCAGCCAAGATGGGCAGGGGGATCAGCCCCAGCATTTT; j_call: TRBJ1-5; clone_size: few; d_call: TRBD1; v_call: TRBV3-1
cdr3_aa: CASKFQGGEGYTF; cdr3_nt: TGTGCCAGCAAGTTTCAGGGTGGGGAAGGCTACACCTTC; j_call: TRBJ1-2; clone_size: -; d_call: -; v_call: TRBV2
cdr3_aa: CASSLAHDRGNTGELFF; cdr3_nt: TGTGCCAGCAGCTTAGCGCACGATAGGGGTAACACCGGGGAGCTGTTTTTT; j_call: TRBJ2-2; clone_size: -; d_call: -; v_call: TRBV7-6